The 4 T cell receptor beta chains listed next were all sequenced from one sample in a study of T cell changes during pregnancy in multiple sclerosis. This table comes from immunoSEQ multiplex PCR, and its TCRdb copy is limited to in-frame clones, with some not included. The sample has about 50,000 clones, 85% to 95% seen once. The specimen comprised CD8+ T cells from peripheral blood mononuclear cells, sampled before pregnancy. Receptor source: a female donor with multiple sclerosis, enrolled in a pregnancy study.

The rearrangement joins TRBV9 to TRBJ1-2; the match to TRBD1 covers 8 bases. With 3 bases clipped from V and 3 bases from J, the junction kept 7 bases outside the gene matches. Germline assignment: CDR1 SGDLS and CDR2 YYNGEE. The CDR3 covers 15 residues. The CDR3 bases are TGTGCCAGCAGCGCCGCTGGGACAGGACACTATGGCTACACCTTC. Translating gives CASSAAGTGHYGYTF.

This sequence joins TRBV6-6 and TRBJ2-2; 9 nucleotides match TRBD1. Germline lookup yields CDR1 MNHNY and CDR2 SVGAGI (reference sequence). The CDR3 contains 15 residues. V lost 2 bases, J lost 8 bases, and 6 bases stayed unmatched. CDR3 sequence reads: CASSYGTGNMGELFF. The CDR3 coding sequence is TGTGCCAGCAGTTACGGGACAGGGAATATGGGGGAGCTGTTTTTT.

The chain employs TRBV13 and TRBJ2-2; 7 bases fit TRBD1. Trimming at V came to 5 bases and at J to 0 bases, leaving 6 bases not matched to a gene. Germline values: CDR1 PRHDT, CDR2 FYEKMQ (reference sequence). CDR3 length: 16 amino acids. CDR3 residues: CASSREGAPNTGELFF. The CDR3 region has the DNA TGTGCCAGCAGCAGAGAGGGGGCCCCGAACACCGGGGAGCTGTTTTTT.

The J gene is TRBJ1-5, the V gene TRBV19, with 10 nucleotides matching TRBD1. This CDR3 is 16 amino acids long. Germline assignment: CDR1 LNHDA and CDR2 SQIVND (reference sequence). Losses at the gene ends were 5 bases for V and 9 bases for J; bases not matched to a gene: 13. CDR3: CASSRRLTGGATPQHF. CDR3 sequence (DNA): TGTGCCAGTAGTCGACGTCTGACAGGGGGCGCGACGCCCCAGCATTTT.